Below, 23 T cell receptor beta chains from the same sample are listed, as sequenced in a study of T cells in Graves' hyperthyroidism and ophthalmopathy. Amplified TCR beta CDR3 regions derived from RNA transcripts. Primed by the HTBI set, a first-round RT-PCR was run on the TCR CDR3. A single record per CDR3 protein comes from TCRdb applying MiXCR to the multiplex PCR reads. Found here are about 400,000 distinct CDR3 sequences, roughly 15% of them singletons; the top ten hold roughly a fifth. What was sequenced was blood. These receptors were taken from a woman aged 55-75 years with Graves' ophthalmopathy.

This clonotype appeared a few times. The genes are TRBV20-1 and TRBJ2-5; D call uncertain. Germline V CDR1 and CDR2: DFQATT, SNEGSKA (reference sequence). V gave up 6 bases and J gave up 4 bases, with 12 bases separating them. This CDR3 spans 12 amino acids. The CDR3, as DNA: TGCAGTGCCTCGGCCCGTCGAGAGACCCAGTACTTC. This encodes CSASARRETQYF.

This clonotype was detected only a few times. This rearrangement joins TRBV28 to TRBJ1-5, with 11 bases identical to TRBD1. This CDR3 has 16 amino acids. Germline loops: CDR1 MDHEN, CDR2 SYDVKM. V dropped 3 bases and J dropped 3; count of bases not matched to a gene: 4. The CDR3 spells CASSFWDRGFNQPQHF. The CDR3 region has the DNA TGTGCCAGCAGTTTCTGGGACAGGGGGTTCAATCAGCCCCAGCATTTT.

The gene calls are TRBV6-2 or TRBV6-3 and TRBJ2-1; 7 bases agree with TRBD1. Per germline, CDR1 MNHEY and CDR2 SVGEGT. V trimming: 7 bases; J trimming: 9 bases; junction bases outside the gene matches: 18. The CDR3 extends over 16 amino acids. CDR3 in DNA: TGTGCCAGCACCGAAGGGGGCCGACGGGACCGTCGTGAGCAGTTCTTC. This codes for CASTEGGRRDRREQFF.

The chain recombines TRBV2 with TRBJ2-6; D may be TRBD1 (5 bases). V was cut by 7 bases and J by 0 bases, with 13 bases left in between. There are 16 residues in the CDR3. Germline V gene lookup returns CDR1 SNHLY and CDR2 FYNNEI. The CDR3 here is CASISRALSGANVLTF. CDR3 DNA sequence: TGTGCCAGCATATCCAGGGCCCTCTCTGGGGCCAACGTCCTGACTTTC.

This clonotype appeared many times. The chain joins TRBV4-1 to TRBJ1-1; perhaps TRBD1 as D (6 bases). This CDR3 has 15 residues. V was shortened by 7 bases and J by 3 bases, with 18 bases between the two germline ends. Germline CDR1 reads MGHRA; CDR2 reads YSYEKL. CDR3 bases: TGCGCCAGCATGGGGACAACTTCTAAGGACACTGAAGCTTTCTTT. The encoded protein is CASMGTTSKDTEAFF.

There are many counts of this clonotype. The chain combines TRBV20-1 with TRBJ1-2; TRBD1 might be the D (5 bases). The germline V and J ends were trimmed by 5 bases and 0 bases, with 13 bases remaining between them. This CDR3 contains 14 residues. Germline lookup yields CDR1 DFQATT and CDR2 SNEGSKA (reference sequence). CDR3 bases: TGCAGTGCTTTGGGGGGTGACTCTAACTATGGCTACACCTTC. This sequence encodes CSALGGDSNYGYTF.

This clonotype appeared a few times. The chain joins TRBV20-1 to TRBJ2-1, with 9 bases fitting TRBD2. This CDR3 contains 16 residues. Germline values: CDR1 DFQATT, CDR2 SNEGSKA (reference sequence). The junction had 5 bases not matched to a gene; V was cut back by 0 bases and J by 2 bases. CDR3 sequence (DNA): TGCAGTGCTAGAGATCGAATAGCGGGAGCCTACAATGAGCAGTTCTTC. Protein product: CSARDRIAGAYNEQFF.

The rearrangement uses TRBV7-9 and TRBJ2-7, with 11 bases matching TRBD2. Trimming removed 6 bases from V and 3 bases from J; junction bases left unmatched: 4. CDR1 is SEHNR and CDR2 is FQNEAQ in the germline V gene (reference sequence). The CDR3 is 14 amino acids. The CDR3 coding sequence is TGTGCCAGCAGAACGACTAGCGGGAACTACGAGCAGTACTTC. Translating it yields CASRTTSGNYEQYF.

This clonotype appeared many times. This chain joins TRBV30 and TRBJ2-7; maybe TRBD1 (6 bases). CDR3 length: 13 residues. Trimming took 4 bases from V and 3 from J, leaving 13 bases between them. CDR1 GTSNPN and CDR2 SVGIG come from the germline V gene (reference sequence). In nucleotides, the CDR3 is TGTGCCTGGACCTTTGGCAGGGGCTACGAGCAGTACTTC. The encoded protein is CAWTFGRGYEQYF.

This clonotype was recorded many times. The V and J genes are TRBV11-2 and TRBJ1-3; 7 bases line up with TRBD1. With V trimmed by 6 bases and J by 4 bases, 15 bases remained unmatched. The length of the CDR3 is 17 residues. Germline CDR1 SGHAT, CDR2 FQNNGV. The DNA for the CDR3 is TGTGCCAGCAGTTGGGACAGCATGCCTTTTTCCGGAAACACCATATATTTT. Translating it yields CASSWDSMPFSGNTIYF.

This clonotype came up a few times. The chain recombines TRBV24-1 with TRBJ2-1, with 15 bases fitting TRBD2. V dropped 5 bases and J dropped 12; count of bases not matched to a gene: 10. The germline V gene has CDR1 KGHDR and CDR2 SFDVKD. The CDR3 length is 16 residues. The CDR3 DNA follows: TGTGCCACCAGTGCCCAAACCGGGACTAGCGGGGGGAGGCAGTTCTTC. This codes for CATSAQTGTSGGRQFF.

This clonotype was counted at least ten times. V is TRBV7-8 and J is TRBJ1-5, with D possibly matching TRBD1 (5 bases). Germline CDR1 SGHVS, CDR2 FQNEAQ. There are 16 residues in the CDR3. The V and J ends lost 5 bases and 4 bases respectively, with 18 bases between them. CDR3: CASSRLGGGSNQPQHF. CDR3 DNA sequence: TGTGCCAGCAGCCGCCTCGGGGGGGGATCGAATCAGCCCCAGCATTTT. Full variable domain (outside the CDR3, taken from reference TRBV7-8 and TRBJ1-5): GAGVSQSPRYKVAKRGQDVALRCDPISGHVSLFWYQQALGQGPEFLTYFQNEAQLDKSGLPSDRFFAERPEGSVSTLKIQRTQQEDSAVYLCASSRLGGGSNQPQHFGDGTRLSIL.

This clonotype occurred a few times. The chain uses TRBV5-1 and TRBJ2-3; 10 bases line up with TRBD1. V was clipped by 7 bases and J by 5 bases; unmatched bases: 10. The CDR3 is 15 amino acids. Germline V gives CDR1 SGHRS, CDR2 YFSETQ. In DNA form, the CDR3 reads TGCGCCAGCGGCCCGGGGGACAGGGGTGGAGATACGCAGTATTTT. It translates to CASGPGDRGGDTQYF.

In its sample, this clonotype was seen a few times. This may come from a read error, since a much larger clone is one base off. The chain uses TRBV28 and TRBJ2-7, with D perhaps TRBD2 (6 bases). From germline, CDR1 is MDHEN and CDR2 SYDVKM. The CDR3 consists of 15 residues. Trimming cost V 2 bases and J 3 bases, with 14 bases left between them. CDR3 loop: CASSLIAELLYEQYF. The CDR3 nucleotides read TGTGCCAGCAGTTTAATAGCGGAGCTCCTCTACGAGCAGTACTTC. Based on the CDR3 plus reference TRBV28 and TRBJ2-7, the full variable domain is DVKVTQSSRYLVKRTGEKVFLECVQDMDHENMFWYRQDPGLGLRLIYFSYDVKMKEKGDIPEGYSVSREKKERFSLILESASTNQTSMYLCASSLIAELLYEQYFGPGTRLTVT.

For this clonotype: One junction end disagrees with the germline gene, perhaps due to a read error. The rearrangement joins TRBV29-1 to TRBJ2-5; tentatively, D is TRBD1 (6 bases). Per germline, CDR1 SQVTM and CDR2 ANQGSEA. This CDR3 spans 15 amino acids. The CDR3 spells CSVGPGGRGQETQYF. CDR3 DNA: TGCAGCGTTGGACCAGGCGGCAGGGGCCAAGAGACCCAGTACTTT. Based on the CDR3 plus reference TRBV29-1 and TRBJ2-5, the full variable domain is SAVISQKPSRDICQRGTSLTIQCQVDSQVTMMFWYRQQPGQSLTLIATANQGSEATYESGFVIDKFPISRPNLTFSTLTVSNMSPEDSSIYLCSVGPGGRGQETQYFGPGTRLLVL.

This clonotype was recorded many times. The rearrangement uses TRBV3-1 and TRBJ2-2; 7 positions match TRBD2. V shed 2 bases, J shed 0 bases, and the junction held 6 bases outside the gene matches. The CDR3 extends over 17 amino acids. Germline CDR1 LGHDT, CDR2 YNNKEL (reference sequence). CDR3 in DNA: TGTGCCAGCAGCCAAAGGCCGGGACTACCGAACACCGGGGAGCTGTTTTTT. As protein: CASSQRPGLPNTGELFF. Full variable domain (rest looked up from reference TRBV3-1 and TRBJ2-2): DTAVSQTPKYLVTQMGNDKSIKCEQNLGHDTMYWYKQDSKKFLKIMFSYNNKELIINETVPNRFSPKSPDKAHLNLHINSLELGDSAVYFCASSQRPGLPNTGELFFGEGSRLTVL.

This clonotype showed up just a few times. The chain links TRBV29-1 to TRBJ2-7, with 9 positions matching TRBD2. The CDR3 spans 14 residues. Germline V gene sequence: CDR1 SQVTM, CDR2 ANQGSEA. V lost 3 bases and J lost 3; bases outside the gene matches: 6. The CDR3 bases are TGCAGCGTTGAGCTAGCGGGGAACATCTACGAGCAGTACTTC. It translates to CSVELAGNIYEQYF.

The chain links TRBV6-1 to TRBJ2-1; D possibly corresponds to TRBD1 (6 bases). This CDR3 is 16 amino acids long. Per the germline V gene, CDR1 is MNHNS and CDR2 is SASEGT. Trimming shortened V by 6 bases and J by 0 bases, and 15 bases separated the two germline ends. CDR3 nucleotide sequence: TGTGCCAGCAGCCCACAGGGTCTGGCCTCCTACAATGAGCAGTTCTTC. Translating it yields CASSPQGLASYNEQFF.

On this clonotype: This sequence may be a read error, since a much larger clone differs from it by one base. The chain employs TRBV7-3 and TRBJ2-3; D ambiguous. The germline CDR1 and CDR2 sequences are SGHTA and FQGTGA. This CDR3 has 13 residues. Trimming removed 5 bases from V and 7 bases from J, with 13 bases in between. The CDR3, as DNA: TGTGCCAGCAGCAACAACCCTTCACATACGCAGTATTTT. This sequence encodes CASSNNPSHTQYF.

This clonotype was found a few times. The V and J genes are TRBV10-1 and TRBJ2-7; TRBD2 agrees at 8 bases. In germline, CDR1 is WNHNN, CDR2 SYGVQD (reference sequence). The CDR3 consists of 16 residues. V shed 0 bases and J 0 bases; nucleotides not matched to a gene: 4. DNA for the CDR3: TGCGCCAGCAGTGAGTCGTCTAGCGGGTTCTCCTACGAGCAGTACTTC. Translated: CASSESSSGFSYEQYF.

Ten or more counts support this clonotype. The chain uses TRBV12-3 or TRBV12-4 and TRBJ2-2; perhaps TRBD1 as D (6 bases). V lost 7 bases and J 1 base, leaving 10 bases between the germline ends. This CDR3 has 14 residues. CDR3 region: CASNKQGNTGELFF. The DNA for the CDR3 is TGTGCCAGCAACAAACAGGGGAACACCGGGGAGCTGTTTTTT.

The chain has TRBV20-1 and TRBJ1-5; D call uncertain. The CDR3 contains 13 residues. CDR1 DFQATT and CDR2 SNEGSKA come from the germline V gene (reference sequence). V was pared by 3 bases and J by 5 bases, with 11 bases between. The CDR3 loop reads CSARNPDDQPQHF. Written as DNA, the CDR3 is TGCAGTGCTAGGAACCCGGACGATCAGCCCCAGCATTTT.

The V call is TRBV19, the J call TRBJ2-1, with unresolved D. V was pared by 7 bases and J by 4 bases, with 17 bases between. In germline, CDR1 is LNHDA, CDR2 SQIVND (reference sequence). The CDR3 sequence is 15 residues long. DNA of the CDR3: TGTGCCAGTATCGGAGTAGGAGCGTCTTACAATGAGCAGTTCTTC. Its protein is CASIGVGASYNEQFF.